This T cell receptor beta chain originates from a study of T cell changes during pregnancy in multiple sclerosis. The CDR3 consists of 14 residues. CDR1 is MNHEY, CDR2 SVGAGI, per germline. V shed 4 bases and J shed 2 bases, with 12 bases lying between them. Clones were read by immunoSEQ multiplex PCR, and TCRdb kept only the in-frame ones, dropping some. In the table there are 20,000 to 25,000 clones, roughly 90% of which are singletons. The material was CD8+ T cells from peripheral blood mononuclear cells, obtained after pregnancy. This clonotype was sampled from a female donor with multiple sclerosis, enrolled in a pregnancy study. The chain is built from TRBV6-5 and TRBJ2-7; D remains ambiguous. The CDR3 reads CASSFQATPYEQYF. The DNA for the CDR3 is TGTGCCAGCAGTTTCCAGGCAACTCCCTACGAGCAGTACTTC.